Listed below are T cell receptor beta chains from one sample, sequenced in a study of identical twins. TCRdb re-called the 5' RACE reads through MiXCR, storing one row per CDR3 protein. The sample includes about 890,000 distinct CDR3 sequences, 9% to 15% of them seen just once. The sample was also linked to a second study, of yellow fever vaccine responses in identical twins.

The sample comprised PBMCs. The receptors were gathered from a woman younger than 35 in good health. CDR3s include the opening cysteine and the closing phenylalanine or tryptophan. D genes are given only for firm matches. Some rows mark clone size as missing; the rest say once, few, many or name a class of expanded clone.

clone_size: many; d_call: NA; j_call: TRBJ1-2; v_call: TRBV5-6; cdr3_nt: TGTGCCAGCAGCTTGGGGGGCGGACTCTATGGCTACACCTTC; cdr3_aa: CASSLGGGLYGYTF
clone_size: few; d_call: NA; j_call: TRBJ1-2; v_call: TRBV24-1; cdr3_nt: TGTGCCACCAGTGATTTCCGGGGCTACACCTTC; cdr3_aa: CATSDFRGYTF
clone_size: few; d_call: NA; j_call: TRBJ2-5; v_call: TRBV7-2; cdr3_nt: TGTGCCAGCAGCCCCGAAGCGGGCAACCCGACTCTGGGGCACTTC; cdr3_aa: CASSPEAGNPTLGHF
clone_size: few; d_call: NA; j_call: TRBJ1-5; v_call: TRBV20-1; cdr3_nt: TGCAGTGCTAGAGTTCCAGGATCCACCGTGGGGCCCCAGCATTTT; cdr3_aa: CSARVPGSTVGPQHF
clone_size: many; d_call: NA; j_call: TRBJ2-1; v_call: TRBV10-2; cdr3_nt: TGCGCCAGCAGTGAGTTGGGGGCGAGTTACAATGAGCAGTTCTTC; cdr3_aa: CASSELGASYNEQFF
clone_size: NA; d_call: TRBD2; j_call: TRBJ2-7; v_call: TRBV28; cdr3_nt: TGTGCCAGCAATAGCGGGAGCCCGCGCGAGCAGTACTTC; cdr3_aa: CASNSGSPREQYF
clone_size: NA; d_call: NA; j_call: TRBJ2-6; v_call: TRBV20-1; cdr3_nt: TGCAGTGCTAGTAGGGCAGAGGGCCGTGGGGCCAACGTCCTGACTTTC; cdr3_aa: CSASRAEGRGANVLTF
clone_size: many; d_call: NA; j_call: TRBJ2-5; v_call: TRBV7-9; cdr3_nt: TGTGCCAGCAGCCCGAACCTAGTAGGGGCCATCCAAGAGACCCAGTACTTC; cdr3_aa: CASSPNLVGAIQETQYF
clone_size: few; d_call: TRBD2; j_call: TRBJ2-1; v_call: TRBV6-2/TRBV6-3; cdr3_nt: TGTGCCAGCAGTTACTCGACTCTAGCGGGGGCGTCAAGTCTAACCTACAATGAGCAGTTCTTC; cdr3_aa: CASSYSTLAGASSLTYNEQFF
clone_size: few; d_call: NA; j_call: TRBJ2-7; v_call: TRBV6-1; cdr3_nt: TGTGCCAGCAGTCCTAGCGTGCTCTCCTACGAGCAGTACTTC; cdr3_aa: CASSPSVLSYEQYF
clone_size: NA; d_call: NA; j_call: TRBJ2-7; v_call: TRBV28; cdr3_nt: TGTTCCAGCAGTTTAAGGGGGATCGGCAGGGGAAGCTCCTACGAGCAGTACTTC; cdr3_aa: CSSSLRGIGRGSSYEQYF
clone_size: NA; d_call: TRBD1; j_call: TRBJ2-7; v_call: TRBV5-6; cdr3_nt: TGTGCCAGCAGCTTTCCCCCCGGACAGGGCTACGAGCAGTACTTC; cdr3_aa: CASSFPPGQGYEQYF
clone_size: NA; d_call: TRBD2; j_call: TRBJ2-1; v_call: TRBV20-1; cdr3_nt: TGCAGTGCTAGTCCGACTAGCGGGGGGATTAATGAGCAGTTCTTC; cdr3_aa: CSASPTSGGINEQFF
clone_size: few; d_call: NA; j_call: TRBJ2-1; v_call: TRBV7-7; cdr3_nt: TGTGCCAGCAGCTTAGTCCTTGAGCAGTTCTTC; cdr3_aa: CASSLVLEQFF
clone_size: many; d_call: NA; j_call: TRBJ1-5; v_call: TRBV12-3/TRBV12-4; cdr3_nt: TGTGCCAGCAGTTTTGGTGGCCATCAGCCCCAGCATTTT; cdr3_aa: CASSFGGHQPQHF
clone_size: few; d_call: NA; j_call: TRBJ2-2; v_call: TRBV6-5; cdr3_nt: TGTGCCAGCAGTTACCTCGTGAACACCGGGGAGCTGTTTTTT; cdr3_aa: CASSYLVNTGELFF
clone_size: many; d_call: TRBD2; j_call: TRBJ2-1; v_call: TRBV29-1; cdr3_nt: TGCAGCGCACTACTAGCGGGAGCGAATGAGCAGTTCTTC; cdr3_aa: CSALLAGANEQFF
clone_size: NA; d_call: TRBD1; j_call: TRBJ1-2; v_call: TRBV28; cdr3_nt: TGTGCCAGCAACCATGGGGACAGCTATGGCTACACCTTC; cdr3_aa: CASNHGDSYGYTF
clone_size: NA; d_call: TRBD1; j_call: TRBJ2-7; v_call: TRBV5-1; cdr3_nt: TGCGCCAGCAGCTTGGCAGGGGCAGGGGGCACCTACGAGCAGTACTTC; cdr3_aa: CASSLAGAGGTYEQYF
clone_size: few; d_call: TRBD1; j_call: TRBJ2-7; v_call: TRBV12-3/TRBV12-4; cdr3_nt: TGTGCCAGCAGCCCCACAGGGGTCCTCTCCTACGAGCAGTACTTC; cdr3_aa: CASSPTGVLSYEQYF
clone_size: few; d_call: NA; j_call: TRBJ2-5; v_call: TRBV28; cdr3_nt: TGTGCCAGCAGCCCCCGTGGGGGCTTCCAAGAGACCCAGTACTTC; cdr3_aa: CASSPRGGFQETQYF
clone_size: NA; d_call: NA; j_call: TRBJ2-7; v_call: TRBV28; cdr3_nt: TGTGCCAGCAGTCTTCCTCCCGGTGGCGAGCAGTACTTC; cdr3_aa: CASSLPPGGEQYF
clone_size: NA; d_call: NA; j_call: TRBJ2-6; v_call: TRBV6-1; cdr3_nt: TGTGCCAGCAGTACCTTAAACCAGGGACGGCCCTCTGGGGCCAACGTCCTGACTTTC; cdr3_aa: CASSTLNQGRPSGANVLTF
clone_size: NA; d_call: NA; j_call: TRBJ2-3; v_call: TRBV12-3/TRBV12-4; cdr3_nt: TGTGCCAGCAGTTTAAGGGGGACTGAAGATACGCAGTATTTT; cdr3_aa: CASSLRGTEDTQYF
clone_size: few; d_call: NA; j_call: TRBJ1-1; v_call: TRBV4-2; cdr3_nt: TGTGCCAGCAGCCAAGAGGGGGTTGCTGAAGCTTTCTTT; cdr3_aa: CASSQEGVAEAFF
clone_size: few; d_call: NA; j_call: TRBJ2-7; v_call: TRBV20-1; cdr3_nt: TGCAGTGCTAGACAAGTCAGCTCCTACGAGCAGTACTTC; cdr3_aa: CSARQVSSYEQYF
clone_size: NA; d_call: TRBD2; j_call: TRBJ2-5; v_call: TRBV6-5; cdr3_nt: TGTGCCAGCAGTTACACGACTAGCCGGGAGACCCAGTACTTC; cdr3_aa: CASSYTTSRETQYF
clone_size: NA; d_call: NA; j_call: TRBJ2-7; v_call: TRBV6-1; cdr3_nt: TGTGCCAGCAGACACCGACAGCTCTCCTACGAGCAGTACTTC; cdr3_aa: CASRHRQLSYEQYF
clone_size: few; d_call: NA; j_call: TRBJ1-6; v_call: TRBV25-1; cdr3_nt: TGTGCCAGCACCGGGCGGGGGGGGTTGAATTCACCCCTCCACTTT; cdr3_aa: CASTGRGGLNSPLHF
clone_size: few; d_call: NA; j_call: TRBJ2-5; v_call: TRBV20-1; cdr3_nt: TGCAGTGTTGCCAAGGCTAAGACCCAGTACTTC; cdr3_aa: CSVAKAKTQYF
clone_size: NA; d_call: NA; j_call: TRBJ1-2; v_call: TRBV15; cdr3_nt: TGTGCCACCAGCAGAGTGGACCGCGAGAGGGGCTACACCTTC; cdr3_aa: CATSRVDRERGYTF
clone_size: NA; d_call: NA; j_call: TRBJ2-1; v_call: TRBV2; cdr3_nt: TGTGCCAGCAGTAGGACCGCCGTCGGTGAGCAGTTCTTC; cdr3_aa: CASSRTAVGEQFF
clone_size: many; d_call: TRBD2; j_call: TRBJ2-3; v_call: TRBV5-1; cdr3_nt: TGCGCCAGCAGAGCGAGGACTAGCGGGGGCCCAGATACGCAGTATTTT; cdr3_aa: CASRARTSGGPDTQYF
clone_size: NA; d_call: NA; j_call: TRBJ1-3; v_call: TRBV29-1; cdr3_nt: TGCAGCGTTGCTGGGGGAAACACCATATATTTT; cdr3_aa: CSVAGGNTIYF
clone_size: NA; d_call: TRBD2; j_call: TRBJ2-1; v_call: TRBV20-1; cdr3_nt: TGCAGTGCTAGAGCCGGGACTACCATGAATGAGCAGTTCTTC; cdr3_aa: CSARAGTTMNEQFF
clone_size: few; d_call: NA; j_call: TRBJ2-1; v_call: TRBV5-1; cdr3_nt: TGCGCCAGCAGCGCTGTGTCCGCGGTACCCAGCTCCTACAATGAGCAGTTCTTC; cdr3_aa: CASSAVSAVPSSYNEQFF
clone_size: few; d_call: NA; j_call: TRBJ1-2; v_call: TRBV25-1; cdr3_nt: TGTGCCAGCAGTGGACACTGGCGGGGAGATGGCTACACCTTC; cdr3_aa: CASSGHWRGDGYTF
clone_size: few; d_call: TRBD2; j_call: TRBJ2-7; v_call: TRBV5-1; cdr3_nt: TGCGCCAGCAGCTTTAGCGGGAGGGCCTCCTACGAGCAGTACTTC; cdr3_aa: CASSFSGRASYEQYF
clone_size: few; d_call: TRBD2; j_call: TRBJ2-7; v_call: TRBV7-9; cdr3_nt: TGTGCCAGCAGCATGCCGGGACTAGCGGGAGCCGGCCACGAGCAGTACTTC; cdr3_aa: CASSMPGLAGAGHEQYF
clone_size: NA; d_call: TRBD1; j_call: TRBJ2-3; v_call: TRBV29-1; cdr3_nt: TGCAGCGTCCCCAACCAACAGGGGGCGGATACGCAGTATTTT; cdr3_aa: CSVPNQQGADTQYF
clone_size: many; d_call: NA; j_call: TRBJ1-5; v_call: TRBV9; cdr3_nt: TGTGCCAGCAGCCCCGAGGCTGGGAATCAGCCCCAGCATTTT; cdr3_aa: CASSPEAGNQPQHF
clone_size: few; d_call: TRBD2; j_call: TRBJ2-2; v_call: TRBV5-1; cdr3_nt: TGCGCCAGCAACCCAGCGGGACTAACGAACACCGGGGAGCTGTTTTTT; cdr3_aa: CASNPAGLTNTGELFF
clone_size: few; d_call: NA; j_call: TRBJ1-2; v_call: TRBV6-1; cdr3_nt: TGTGCCAGCAGTGACAATAACTATGGCTACACCTTC; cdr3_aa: CASSDNNYGYTF
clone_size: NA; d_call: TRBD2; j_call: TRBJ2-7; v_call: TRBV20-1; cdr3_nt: TGCAGTGCTAGAGATAGAGGAGGGACTAGGGTCTACGAGCAGTACTTC; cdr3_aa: CSARDRGGTRVYEQYF
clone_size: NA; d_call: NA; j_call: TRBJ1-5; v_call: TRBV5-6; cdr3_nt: TGTGCCAGCAGCTTGATGCAGAATAGCAATCAGCCCCAGCATTTT; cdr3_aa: CASSLMQNSNQPQHF
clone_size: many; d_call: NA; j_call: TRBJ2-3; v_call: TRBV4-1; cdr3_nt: TGCGCCAGCAGGCCCCGAGGTGCAAGTTACACAGATACGCAGTATTTT; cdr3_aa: CASRPRGASYTDTQYF